The TCR beta chain under discussion was sequenced for a study of shared T cell receptors in the human thymus. CDR1 and CDR2 from the germline V gene are LGHNA and YSLEER. This CDR3 comprises 16 residues. With 4 bases clipped from V and 5 bases from J, the junction kept 10 bases outside the gene matches. Generated by immunoSEQ multiplex PCR, the TCRdb table keeps only in-frame clones and is missing some. The table lists about 500,000 clones, around three quarters of them singletons. The same specimen was also included in a second study, on human thymus T cells. In that study: Serving as donors were healthy Finnish infants, each of whom was having open corrective surgery for congenital heart defects. Obtained as resections during corrective heart surgery, the thymus tissue was then studied. Related work found strong thymic repertoire overlap between unrelated individuals.

The chain employs TRBV4-3 and TRBJ2-1, with 8 bases lining up with TRBD2. Sequencing was done on a sample of thymocytes. The sequence was obtained from a boy younger than two with a congenital heart defect. The CDR3 sequence is CASSRLRGGANNEQFF. CDR3 bases: TGCGCCAGCAGCCGCCTACGGGGGGGCGCTAACAATGAGCAGTTCTTC.